This TCR beta chain was recovered during a study of shared clonotypes between healthy human individuals. Regarding this clone: At the DNA level, this CDR3 is encoded by other sequences in the same sample as well.

Trimming removed 3 bases at V and 5 bases at J, with 11 bases between. Germline loops: CDR1 KGHSH, CDR2 LQKENI. The CDR3 covers 14 residues. Method: immunoSEQ multiplex PCR; TCRdb's copy keeps in-frame clones and lacks some. This table has 2 million to 2.5 million clones, 90% to 97% appearing once. The chain uses TRBV18 and TRBJ1-5; D is perhaps TRBD1 (5 bases). Sequenced: naive CD4+ T cells sorted from blood. Described subset: CD45RA+ positively selected. The TCR sequence derives from a young man in good health. The DNA of the CDR3 is TGTGCCAGCTCACCTCTACCGGGGGATCAGCCCCAGCATTTT. Its protein product is CASSPLPGDQPQHF.